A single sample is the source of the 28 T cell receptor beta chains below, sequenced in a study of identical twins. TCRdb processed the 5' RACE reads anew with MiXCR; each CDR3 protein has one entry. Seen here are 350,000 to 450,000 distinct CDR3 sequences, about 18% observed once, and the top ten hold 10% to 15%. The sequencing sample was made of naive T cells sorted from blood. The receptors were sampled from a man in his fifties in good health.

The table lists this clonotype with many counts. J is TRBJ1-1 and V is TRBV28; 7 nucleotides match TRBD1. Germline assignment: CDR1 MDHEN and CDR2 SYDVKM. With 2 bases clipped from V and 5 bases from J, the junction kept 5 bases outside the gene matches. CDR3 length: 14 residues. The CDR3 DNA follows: TGTGCCAGCAGTTTACTCCAGGGGGGTACTGAAGCTTTCTTT. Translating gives CASSLLQGGTEAFF.

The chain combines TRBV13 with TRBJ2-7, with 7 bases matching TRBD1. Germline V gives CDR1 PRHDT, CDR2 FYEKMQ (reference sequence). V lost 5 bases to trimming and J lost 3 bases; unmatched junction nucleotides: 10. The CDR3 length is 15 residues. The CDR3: CASSGTLDRDYEQYF. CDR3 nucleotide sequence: TGTGCCAGCAGCGGGACCCTCGACAGGGACTACGAGCAGTACTTC.

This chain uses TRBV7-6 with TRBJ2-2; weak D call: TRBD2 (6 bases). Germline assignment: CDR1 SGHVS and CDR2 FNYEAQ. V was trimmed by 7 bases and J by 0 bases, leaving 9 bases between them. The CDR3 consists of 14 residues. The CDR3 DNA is TGTGCCAGCACAGGCGGGACGAACACCGGGGAGCTGTTTTTT. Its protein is CASTGGTNTGELFF.

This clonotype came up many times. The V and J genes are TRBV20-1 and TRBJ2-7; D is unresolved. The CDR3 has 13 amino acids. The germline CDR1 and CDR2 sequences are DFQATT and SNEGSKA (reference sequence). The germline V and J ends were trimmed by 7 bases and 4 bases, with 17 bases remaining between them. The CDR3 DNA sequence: TGCAGTGTACTTGAACTGGGGAAATACGAGCAGTACTTC. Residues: CSVLELGKYEQYF.

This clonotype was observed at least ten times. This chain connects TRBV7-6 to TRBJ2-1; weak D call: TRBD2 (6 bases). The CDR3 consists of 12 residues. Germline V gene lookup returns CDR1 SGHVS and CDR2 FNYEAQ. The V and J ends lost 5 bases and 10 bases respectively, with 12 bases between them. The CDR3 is CASSPQAGEQFF. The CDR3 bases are TGTGCCAGCAGCCCACAGGCGGGGGAGCAGTTCTTC.

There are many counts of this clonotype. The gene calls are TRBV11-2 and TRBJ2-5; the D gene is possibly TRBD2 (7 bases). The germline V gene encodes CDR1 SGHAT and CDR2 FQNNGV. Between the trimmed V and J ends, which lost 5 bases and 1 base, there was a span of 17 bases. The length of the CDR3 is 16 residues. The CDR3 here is CASSRLEGGGQETQYF. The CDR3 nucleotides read TGTGCCAGCAGCCGATTAGAGGGGGGGGGCCAAGAGACCCAGTACTTC.

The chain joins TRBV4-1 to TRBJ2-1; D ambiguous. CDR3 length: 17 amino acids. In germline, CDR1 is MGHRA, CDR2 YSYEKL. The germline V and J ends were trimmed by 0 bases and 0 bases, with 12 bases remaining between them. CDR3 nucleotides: TGCGCCAGCAGCCAAGATTGGGGTCTAAGCTCCTACAATGAGCAGTTCTTC. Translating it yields CASSQDWGLSSYNEQFF.

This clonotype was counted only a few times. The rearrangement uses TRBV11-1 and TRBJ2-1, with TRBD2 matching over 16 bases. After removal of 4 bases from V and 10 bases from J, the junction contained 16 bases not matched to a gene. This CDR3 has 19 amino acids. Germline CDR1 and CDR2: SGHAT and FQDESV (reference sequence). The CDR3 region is CASSWPPGLAGGRLQEQFF. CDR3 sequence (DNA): TGTGCCAGCAGCTGGCCGCCGGGACTAGCGGGAGGGAGGTTGCAGGAGCAGTTCTTC.

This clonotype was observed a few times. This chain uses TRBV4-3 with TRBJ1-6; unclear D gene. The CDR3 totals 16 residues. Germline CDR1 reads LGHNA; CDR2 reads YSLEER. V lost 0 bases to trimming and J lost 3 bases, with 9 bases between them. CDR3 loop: CASSQDGNSYNSPLHF. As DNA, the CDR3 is TGCGCCAGCAGCCAAGACGGTAACAGCTATAATTCACCCCTCCACTTT.

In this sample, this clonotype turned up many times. CDR3: CASSSTMTSGNYNEQFF. CDR3 bases: TGCGCCAGCAGCTCCACGATGACTAGCGGGAACTATAATGAGCAGTTCTTC. This chain links TRBV5-1 with TRBJ2-1, with 11 bases aligning to TRBD2. CDR3 size: 17 residues. V dropped 3 bases and J dropped 7; count of bases not matched to a gene: 12. Germline values: CDR1 SGHRS, CDR2 YFSETQ.

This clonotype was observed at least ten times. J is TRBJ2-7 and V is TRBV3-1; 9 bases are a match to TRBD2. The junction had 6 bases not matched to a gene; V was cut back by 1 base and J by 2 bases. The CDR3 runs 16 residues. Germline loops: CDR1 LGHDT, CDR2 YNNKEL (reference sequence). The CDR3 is CASSQVGGGAAYEQYF. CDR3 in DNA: TGTGCCAGCAGCCAAGTTGGCGGGGGGGCCGCCTACGAGCAGTACTTC.

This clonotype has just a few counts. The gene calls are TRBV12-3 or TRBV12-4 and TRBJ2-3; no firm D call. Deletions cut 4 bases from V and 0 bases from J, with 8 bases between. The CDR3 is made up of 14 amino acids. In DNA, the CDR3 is TGTGCCAGCAGTTCCGTGGGGAGCACAGATACGCAGTATTTT. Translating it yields CASSSVGSTDTQYF.

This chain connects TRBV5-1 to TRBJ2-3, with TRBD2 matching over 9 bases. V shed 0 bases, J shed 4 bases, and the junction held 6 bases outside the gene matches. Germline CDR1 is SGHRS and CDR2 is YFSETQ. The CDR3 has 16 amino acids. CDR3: CASSLVGGGASDTQYF. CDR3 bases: TGCGCCAGCAGCTTGGTCGGCGGGGGGGCGTCAGATACGCAGTATTTT.

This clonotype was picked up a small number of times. This CDR3 is CASGLHAGSRNEQFF. The CDR3 DNA reads as TGTGCTAGTGGTTTGCACGCCGGGAGTCGCAATGAGCAGTTCTTC. The chain links TRBV12-5 to TRBJ2-1, with D maybe TRBD2 (6 bases). Germline V lookup: CDR1 LGHNT, CDR2 FRNRAP. V shed 2 bases and J shed 6 bases, with 14 bases lying between them. The CDR3 covers 15 residues. Based on the CDR3 plus reference TRBV12-5 and TRBJ2-1, the full variable domain is DARVTQTPRHKVTEMGQEVTMRCQPILGHNTVFWYRQTMMQGLELLAYFRNRAPLDDSGMPKDRFSAEMPDATLATLKIQPSEPRDSAVYFCASGLHAGSRNEQFFGPGTRLTVL.

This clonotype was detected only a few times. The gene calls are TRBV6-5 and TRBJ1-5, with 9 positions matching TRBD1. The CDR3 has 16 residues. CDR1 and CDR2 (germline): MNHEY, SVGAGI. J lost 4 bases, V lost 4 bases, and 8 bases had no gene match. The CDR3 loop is CASSSTTGGGNQPQHF. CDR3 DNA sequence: TGTGCCAGCAGTTCCACGACAGGGGGTGGAAATCAGCCCCAGCATTTT.

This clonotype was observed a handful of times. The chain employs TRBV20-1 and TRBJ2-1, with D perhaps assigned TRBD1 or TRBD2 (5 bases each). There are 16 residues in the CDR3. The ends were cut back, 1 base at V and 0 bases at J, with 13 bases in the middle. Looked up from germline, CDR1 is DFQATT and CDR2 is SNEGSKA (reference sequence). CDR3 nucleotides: TGCAGTGCTAGAGCCCTGGGACGGAGCTCCTACAATGAGCAGTTCTTC. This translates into CSARALGRSSYNEQFF.

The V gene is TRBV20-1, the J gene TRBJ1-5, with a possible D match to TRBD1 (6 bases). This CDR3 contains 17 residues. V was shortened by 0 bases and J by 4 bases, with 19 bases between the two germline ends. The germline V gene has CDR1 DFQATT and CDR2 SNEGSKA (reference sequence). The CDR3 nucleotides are TGCAGTGCTAGAGAAATAGGTGGGGCAGGGGAGAATCAGCCCCAGCATTTT. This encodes CSAREIGGAGENQPQHF.

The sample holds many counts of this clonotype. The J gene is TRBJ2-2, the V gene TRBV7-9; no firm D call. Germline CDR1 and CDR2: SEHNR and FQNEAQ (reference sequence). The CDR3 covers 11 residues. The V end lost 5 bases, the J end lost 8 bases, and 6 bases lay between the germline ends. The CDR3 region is CASSPRGELFF. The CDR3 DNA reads TGTGCCAGCAGCCCGAGGGGGGAGCTGTTTTTT.

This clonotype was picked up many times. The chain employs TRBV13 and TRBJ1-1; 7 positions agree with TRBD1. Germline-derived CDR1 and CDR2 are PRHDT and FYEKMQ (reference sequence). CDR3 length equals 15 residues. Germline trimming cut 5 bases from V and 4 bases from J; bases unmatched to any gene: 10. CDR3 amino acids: CASSPKTGQSTEAFF. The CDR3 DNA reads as TGTGCCAGCAGCCCGAAGACAGGGCAAAGCACTGAAGCTTTCTTT.

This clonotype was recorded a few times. The CDR3 region has the DNA TGTGCCAGCAGCTTAGCGGGTCCCGGGACTAGCGGGGGCTCCTACGAGCAGTACTTC. Protein sequence: CASSLAGPGTSGGSYEQYF. The genes are TRBV7-2 and TRBJ2-7; TRBD2 matches 14 bases. J lost 0 bases, V lost 0 bases, and 7 bases had no gene match. Germline assignment: CDR1 SGHTA and CDR2 FQGNSA. The CDR3 totals 19 residues.

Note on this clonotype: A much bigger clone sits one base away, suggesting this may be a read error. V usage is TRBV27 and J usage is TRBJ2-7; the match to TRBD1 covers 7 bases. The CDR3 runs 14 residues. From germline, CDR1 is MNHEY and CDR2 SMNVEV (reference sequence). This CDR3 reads CASSYTGVSYEQSF. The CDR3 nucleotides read TGTGCCAGCAGTTACACAGGGGTTTCGTACGAGCAGTCCTTC.

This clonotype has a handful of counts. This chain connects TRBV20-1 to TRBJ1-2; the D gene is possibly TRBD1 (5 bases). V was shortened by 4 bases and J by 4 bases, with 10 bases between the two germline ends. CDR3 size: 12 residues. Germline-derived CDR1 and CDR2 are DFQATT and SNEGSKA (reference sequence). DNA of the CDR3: TGCAGTGCTACAGGGTATGGCTATGGCTACACCTTC. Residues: CSATGYGYGYTF.

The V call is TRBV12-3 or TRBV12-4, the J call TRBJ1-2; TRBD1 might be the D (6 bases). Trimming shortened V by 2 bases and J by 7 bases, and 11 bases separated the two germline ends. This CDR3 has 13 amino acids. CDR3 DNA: TGTGCCAGCAGTTTATTCCAGGGGACTGGCTACACCTTC. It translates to CASSLFQGTGYTF.

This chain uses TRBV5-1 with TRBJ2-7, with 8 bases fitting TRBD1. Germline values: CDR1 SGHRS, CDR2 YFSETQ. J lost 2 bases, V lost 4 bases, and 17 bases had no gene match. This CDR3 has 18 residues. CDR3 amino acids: CASSILSSTGAATYEQYF. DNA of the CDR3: TGCGCCAGCAGCATTCTCTCATCGACAGGGGCAGCAACCTACGAGCAGTACTTC.

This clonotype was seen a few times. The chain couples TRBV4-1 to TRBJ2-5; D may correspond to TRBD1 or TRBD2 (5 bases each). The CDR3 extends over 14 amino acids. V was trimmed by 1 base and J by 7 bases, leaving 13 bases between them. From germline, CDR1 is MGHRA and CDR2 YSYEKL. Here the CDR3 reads CASSQVEGQGTQYF. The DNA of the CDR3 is TGCGCCAGCAGCCAAGTCGAGGGTCAGGGGACCCAGTACTTC.

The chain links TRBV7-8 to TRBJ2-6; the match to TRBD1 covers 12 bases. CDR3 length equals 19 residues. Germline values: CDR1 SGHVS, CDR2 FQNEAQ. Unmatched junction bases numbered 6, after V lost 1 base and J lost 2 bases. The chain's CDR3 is CASSLVGGTGGAGANVLTF. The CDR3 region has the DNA TGTGCCAGCAGCTTAGTTGGGGGGACAGGGGGCGCTGGGGCCAACGTCCTGACTTTC. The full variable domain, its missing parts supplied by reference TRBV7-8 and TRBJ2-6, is GAGVSQSPRYKVAKRGQDVALRCDPISGHVSLFWYQQALGQGPEFLTYFQNEAQLDKSGLPSDRFFAERPEGSVSTLKIQRTQQEDSAVYLCASSLVGGTGGAGANVLTFGAGSRLTVL.

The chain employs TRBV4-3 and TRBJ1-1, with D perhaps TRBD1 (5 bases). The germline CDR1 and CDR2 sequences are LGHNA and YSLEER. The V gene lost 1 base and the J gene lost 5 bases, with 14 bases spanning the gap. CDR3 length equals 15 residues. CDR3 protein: CASSQGWGKDTEAFF. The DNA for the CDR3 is TGCGCCAGCAGCCAAGGGTGGGGGAAGGATACTGAAGCTTTCTTT.

CDR3 bases: TGTGCCAGCAGTAACCGACAGTACACCTACGAGCAGTACTTC. This gives the protein CASSNRQYTYEQYF. This chain uses TRBV6-5 with TRBJ2-7, with D maybe TRBD1 (5 bases). Germline V gives CDR1 MNHEY, CDR2 SVGAGI. Between the trimmed V and J ends, which lost 5 bases and 2 bases, there was a span of 13 bases. The CDR3 covers 14 residues.